Sequencing of this T cell receptor beta chain was carried out in a study of blood T cell repertoires in COVID-19. On the study more broadly: The cDNA or gDNA used as material had been derived from T cells, B-cell-depleted T cells, or PBMCs.

Original processing notes: Amplifying reference gene primers gave estimates of nucleated cell counts. Here immunoSEQ multiplex PCR was the method, and the copy in TCRdb shows in-frame clones only, minus some. V and J calls and clone size are copied from that table; D and trimming were computed from the DNA. The profile shows a few hundred thousand clones, about 90% of them singletons. Trimming took off 4 bases at V and 4 bases at J, with 12 bases between the two ends. This CDR3 has 14 amino acids. Germline CDR1 reads SGHTA; CDR2 reads FQGNSA. The rearrangement links TRBV7-2 to TRBJ2-3, with D possibly being TRBD1 (5 bases). Sequencing input: PBMCs or T cells enriched from blood (not recorded which). The receptor's source is a woman aged 30 to 39 who had recovered from COVID-19. CDR3 sequence: CASSSSRVSDTQYF. CDR3 nucleotides: TGTGCCAGCAGCTCATCCAGGGTTTCAGATACGCAGTATTTT.